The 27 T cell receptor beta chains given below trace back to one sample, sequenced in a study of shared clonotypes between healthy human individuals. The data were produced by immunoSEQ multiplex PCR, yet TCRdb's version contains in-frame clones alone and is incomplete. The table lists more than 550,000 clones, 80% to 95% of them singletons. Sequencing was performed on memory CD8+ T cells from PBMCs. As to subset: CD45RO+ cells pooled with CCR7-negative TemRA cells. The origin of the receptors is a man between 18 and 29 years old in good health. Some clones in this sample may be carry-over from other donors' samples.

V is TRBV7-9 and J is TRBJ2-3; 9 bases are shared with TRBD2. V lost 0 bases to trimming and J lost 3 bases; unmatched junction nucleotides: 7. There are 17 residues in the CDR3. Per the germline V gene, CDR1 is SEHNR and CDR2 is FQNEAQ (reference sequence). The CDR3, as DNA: TGTGCCAGCAGCTTAGCTAATAGCGGGAGCTTTACAGATACGCAGTATTTT. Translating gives CASSLANSGSFTDTQYF.

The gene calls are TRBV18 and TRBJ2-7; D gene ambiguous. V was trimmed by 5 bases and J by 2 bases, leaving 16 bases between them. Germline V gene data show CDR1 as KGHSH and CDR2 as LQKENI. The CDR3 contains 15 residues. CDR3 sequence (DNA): TGTGCCAGCTCATCCCAAAACTTATCCCCCTACGAGCAGTACTTC. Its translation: CASSSQNLSPYEQYF.

CDR3 coding DNA: TGCAGCGTCTTCGTCCACCGGGATCCCTTTGCGACTAATGAAAAACTGTTTTTT. Amino acids: CSVFVHRDPFATNEKLFF. The chain recombines TRBV29-1 with TRBJ1-4, with no clear D. Germline V CDR1 and CDR2: SQVTM, ANQGSEA. This CDR3 is 18 amino acids long. Between the trimmed V and J ends, which lost 6 bases and 2 bases, there was a span of 25 bases. Drawing the rest from reference TRBV29-1 and TRBJ1-4, the complete variable domain is SAVISQKPSRDICQRGTSLTIQCQVDSQVTMMFWYRQQPGQSLTLIATANQGSEATYESGFVIDKFPISRPNLTFSTLTVSNMSPEDSSIYLCSVFVHRDPFATNEKLFFGSGTQLSVL.

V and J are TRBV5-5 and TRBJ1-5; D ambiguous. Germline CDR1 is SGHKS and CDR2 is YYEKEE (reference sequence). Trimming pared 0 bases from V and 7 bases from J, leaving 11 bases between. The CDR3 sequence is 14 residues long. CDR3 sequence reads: CASSLDRQDQPQHF. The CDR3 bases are TGTGCCAGCAGCTTGGACCGACAAGACCAGCCCCAGCATTTT.

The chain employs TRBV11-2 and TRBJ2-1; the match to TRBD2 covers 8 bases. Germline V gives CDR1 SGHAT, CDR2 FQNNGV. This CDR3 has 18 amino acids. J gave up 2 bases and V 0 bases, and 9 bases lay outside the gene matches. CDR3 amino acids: CASSLDPSGSITYNEQFF. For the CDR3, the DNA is TGTGCCAGCAGCTTAGATCCCAGCGGGAGTATCACCTACAATGAGCAGTTCTTC.

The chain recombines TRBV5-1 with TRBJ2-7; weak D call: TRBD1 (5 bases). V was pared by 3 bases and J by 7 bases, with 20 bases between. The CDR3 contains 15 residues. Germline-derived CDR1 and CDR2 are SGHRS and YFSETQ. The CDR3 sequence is CASSWTTGPGLEQYF. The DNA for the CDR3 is TGCGCCAGCAGCTGGACAACAGGCCCCGGGTTGGAGCAGTACTTC.

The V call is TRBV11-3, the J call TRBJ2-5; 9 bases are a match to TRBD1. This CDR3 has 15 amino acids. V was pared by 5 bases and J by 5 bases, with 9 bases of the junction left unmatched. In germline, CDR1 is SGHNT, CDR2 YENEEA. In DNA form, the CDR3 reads TGTGCCAGCAGCCCGAGGGCGGGACAGGGTGAGACCCAGTACTTC. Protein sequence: CASSPRAGQGETQYF. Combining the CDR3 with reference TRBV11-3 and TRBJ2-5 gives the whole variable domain EAGVVQSPRYKIIEKKQPVAFWCNPISGHNTLYWYLQNLGQGPELLIRYENEEAVDDSQLPKDRFSAERLKGVDSTLKIQPAELGDSAVYLCASSPRAGQGETQYFGPGTRLLVL.

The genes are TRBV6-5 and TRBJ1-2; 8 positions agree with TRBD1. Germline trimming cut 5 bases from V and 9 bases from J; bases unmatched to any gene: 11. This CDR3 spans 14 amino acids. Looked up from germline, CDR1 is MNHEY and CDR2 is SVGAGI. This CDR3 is CASSTLDRVGSYTF. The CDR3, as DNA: TGTGCCAGCAGTACCTTGGACAGGGTCGGTAGCTACACCTTC.

CDR3 sequence (DNA): TGCGCCAGCAGCTTGGTTTCTGGCTTCCTTTACGAGCAGTACTTC. Its translation is CASSLVSGFLYEQYF. This sequence joins TRBV5-1 and TRBJ2-7; no definite D call. The CDR3 has 15 residues. The V end was cut by 0 bases, the J end by 4 bases, with 14 bases between. The V gene's germline CDR1 is SGHRS and CDR2 YFSETQ. Based on the CDR3 plus reference TRBV5-1 and TRBJ2-7, the full variable domain is KAGVTQTPRYLIKTRGQQVTLSCSPISGHRSVSWYQQTPGQGLQFLFEYFSETQRNKGNFPGRFSGRQFSNSRSEMNVSTLELGDSALYLCASSLVSGFLYEQYFGPGTRLTVT.

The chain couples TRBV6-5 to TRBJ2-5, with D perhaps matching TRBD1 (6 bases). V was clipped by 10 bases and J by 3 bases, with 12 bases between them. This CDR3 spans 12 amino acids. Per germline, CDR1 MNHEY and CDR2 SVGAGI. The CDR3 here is CATQGQKETQYF. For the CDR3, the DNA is TGTGCCACCCAAGGACAGAAAGAGACCCAGTACTTC.

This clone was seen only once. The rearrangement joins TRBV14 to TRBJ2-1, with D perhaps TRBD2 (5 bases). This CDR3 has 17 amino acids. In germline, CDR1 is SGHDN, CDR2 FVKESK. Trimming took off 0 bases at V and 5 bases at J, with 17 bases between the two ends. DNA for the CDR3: TGTGCCAGCAGCCAAGATCTGGGCGGGTTCGTCGACAATGAGCAGTTCTTC. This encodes CASSQDLGGFVDNEQFF.

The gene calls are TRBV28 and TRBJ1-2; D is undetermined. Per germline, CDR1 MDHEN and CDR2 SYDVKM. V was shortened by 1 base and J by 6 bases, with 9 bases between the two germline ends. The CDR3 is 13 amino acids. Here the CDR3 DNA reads TGTGCCAGCAGTTTATTTAGTTCCCATGGCTACACCTTC. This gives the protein CASSLFSSHGYTF.

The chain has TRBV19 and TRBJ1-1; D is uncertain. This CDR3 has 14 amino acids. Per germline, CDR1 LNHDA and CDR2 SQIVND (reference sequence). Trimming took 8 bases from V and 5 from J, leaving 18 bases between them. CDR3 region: CASGEKERVTEAFF. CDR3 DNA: TGTGCCAGTGGAGAGAAAGAGAGGGTGACTGAAGCTTTCTTT.

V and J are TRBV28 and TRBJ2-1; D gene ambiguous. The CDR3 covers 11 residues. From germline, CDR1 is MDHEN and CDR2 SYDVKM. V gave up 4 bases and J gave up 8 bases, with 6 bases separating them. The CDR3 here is CASSWWDEQFF. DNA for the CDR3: TGTGCCAGCAGTTGGTGGGATGAGCAGTTCTTC.

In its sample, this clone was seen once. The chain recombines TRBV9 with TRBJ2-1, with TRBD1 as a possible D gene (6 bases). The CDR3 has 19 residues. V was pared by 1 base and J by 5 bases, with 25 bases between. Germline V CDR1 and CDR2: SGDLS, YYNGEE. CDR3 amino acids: CASSVFSRVAHKGDNEQFF. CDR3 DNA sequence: TGTGCCAGCAGCGTATTTTCTCGGGTCGCGCATAAGGGGGACAATGAGCAGTTCTTC.

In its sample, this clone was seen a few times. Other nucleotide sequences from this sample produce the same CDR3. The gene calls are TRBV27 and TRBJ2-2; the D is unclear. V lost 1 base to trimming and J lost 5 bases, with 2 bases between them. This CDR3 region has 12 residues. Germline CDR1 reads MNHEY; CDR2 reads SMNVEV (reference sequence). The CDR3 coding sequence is TGTGCCAGCAGTTTATTAACCGGGGAGCTGTTTTTT. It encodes CASSLLTGELFF.

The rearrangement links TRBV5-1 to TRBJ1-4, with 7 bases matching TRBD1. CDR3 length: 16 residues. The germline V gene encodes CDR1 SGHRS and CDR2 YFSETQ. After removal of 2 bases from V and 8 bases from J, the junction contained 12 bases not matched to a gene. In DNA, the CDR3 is TGCGCCAGCAGCTTATATCCCGGGACAGTGGGCGAAAAACTGTTTTTT. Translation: CASSLYPGTVGEKLFF.

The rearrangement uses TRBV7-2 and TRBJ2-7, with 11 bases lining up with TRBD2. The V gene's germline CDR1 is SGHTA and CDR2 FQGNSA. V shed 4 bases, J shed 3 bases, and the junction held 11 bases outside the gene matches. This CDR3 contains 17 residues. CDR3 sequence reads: CASSSRLAGTLYYEQYF. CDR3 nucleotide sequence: TGTGCCAGCAGCTCCCGACTAGCGGGAACCTTATACTACGAGCAGTACTTC.

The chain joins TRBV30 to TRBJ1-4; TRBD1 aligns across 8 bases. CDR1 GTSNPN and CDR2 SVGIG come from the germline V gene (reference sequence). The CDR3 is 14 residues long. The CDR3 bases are TGTGCTGGACAGGGCCCTCCAACTAATGAAAAACTGTTTTTT. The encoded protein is CAGQGPPTNEKLFF.

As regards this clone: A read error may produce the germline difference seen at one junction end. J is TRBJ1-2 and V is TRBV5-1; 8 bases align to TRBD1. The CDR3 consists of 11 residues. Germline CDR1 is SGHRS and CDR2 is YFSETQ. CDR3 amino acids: CASSWSGGYTF. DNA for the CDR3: TGCGCCAGCAGCTGGTCAGGGGGCTATACCTTC.

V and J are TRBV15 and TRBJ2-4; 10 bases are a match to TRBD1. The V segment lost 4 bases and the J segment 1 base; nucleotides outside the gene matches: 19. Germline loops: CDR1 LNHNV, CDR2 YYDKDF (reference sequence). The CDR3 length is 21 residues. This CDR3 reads CATSIYSGTGDARLAKNIQYF. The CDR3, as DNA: TGTGCCACCAGCATCTACTCCGGGACAGGGGACGCGAGGCTTGCCAAAAACATTCAGTACTTC.

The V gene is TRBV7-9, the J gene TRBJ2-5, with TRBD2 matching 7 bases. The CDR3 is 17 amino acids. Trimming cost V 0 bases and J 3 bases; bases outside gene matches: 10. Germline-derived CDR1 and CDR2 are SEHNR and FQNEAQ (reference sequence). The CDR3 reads CASSLAVLGEGKETQYF. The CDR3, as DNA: TGTGCCAGCAGCTTAGCCGTCTTGGGGGAGGGGAAAGAGACCCAGTACTTC. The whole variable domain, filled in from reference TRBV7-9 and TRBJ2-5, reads DTGVSQNPRHKITKRGQNVTFRCDPISEHNRLYWYRQTLGQGPEFLTYFQNEAQLEKSRLLSDRFSAERPKGSFSTLEIQRTEQGDSAMYLCASSLAVLGEGKETQYFGPGTRLLVL.

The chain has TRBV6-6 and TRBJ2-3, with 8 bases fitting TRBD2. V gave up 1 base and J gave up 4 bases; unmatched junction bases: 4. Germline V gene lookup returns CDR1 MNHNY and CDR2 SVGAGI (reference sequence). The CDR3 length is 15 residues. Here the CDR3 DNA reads TGTGCCAGCAGTTACTTCGCGGGAGGTTCAGATACGCAGTATTTT. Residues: CASSYFAGGSDTQYF.

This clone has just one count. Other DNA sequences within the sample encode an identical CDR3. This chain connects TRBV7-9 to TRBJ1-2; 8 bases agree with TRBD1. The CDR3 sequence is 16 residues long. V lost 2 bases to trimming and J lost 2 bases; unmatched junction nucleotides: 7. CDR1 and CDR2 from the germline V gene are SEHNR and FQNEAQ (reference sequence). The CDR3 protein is CASSLSDRGVNYGYTF. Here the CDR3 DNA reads TGTGCCAGCAGCTTATCAGACAGGGGAGTCAACTATGGCTACACCTTC.

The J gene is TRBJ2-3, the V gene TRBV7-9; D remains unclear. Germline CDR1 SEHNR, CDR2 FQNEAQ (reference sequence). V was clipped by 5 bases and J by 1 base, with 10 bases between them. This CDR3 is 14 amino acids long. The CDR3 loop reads CASSPPPRTDTQYF. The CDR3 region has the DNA TGTGCCAGCAGCCCACCCCCCCGCACAGATACGCAGTATTTT.

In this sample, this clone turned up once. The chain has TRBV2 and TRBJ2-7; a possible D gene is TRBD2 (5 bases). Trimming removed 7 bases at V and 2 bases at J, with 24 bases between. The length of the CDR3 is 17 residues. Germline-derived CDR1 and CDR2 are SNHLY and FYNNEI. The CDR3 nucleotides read TGTGCCAGCATCGAATCCTCTGAGGGAAGGAAAGCCTACGAGCAGTACTTC. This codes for CASIESSEGRKAYEQYF.

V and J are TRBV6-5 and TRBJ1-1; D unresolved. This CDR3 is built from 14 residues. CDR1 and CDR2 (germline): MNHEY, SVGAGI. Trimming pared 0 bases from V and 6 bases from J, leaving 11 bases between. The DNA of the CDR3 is TGTGCCAGCAGTTACTCATCGGGCGTCCCTGAAGCTTTCTTT. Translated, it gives CASSYSSGVPEAFF.